This T cell receptor (beta chain) emerged from a study of T cell changes during pregnancy in multiple sclerosis. TCRdb's table, derived via immunoSEQ multiplex PCR, lists solely in-frame clones and lacks some. The sample holds some 80,000 clones, approximately 90% seen once. This clonotype originated in a female donor with multiple sclerosis, enrolled in a pregnancy study. The sequencing used peripheral blood, collected before pregnancy.

The CDR3 reads CASTLSPGQGLSGYTF. The CDR3 DNA reads TGCGCCAGCACTCTGTCACCGGGACAGGGTCTCTCTGGCTACACCTTC. The V call is TRBV5-1, the J call TRBJ1-2; 9 bases agree with TRBD1. Unmatched junction bases numbered 16, after V lost 6 bases and J lost 7 bases. The CDR3 sequence is 16 residues long. The germline V gene encodes CDR1 SGHRS and CDR2 YFSETQ. Combining the CDR3 with reference TRBV5-1 and TRBJ1-2 gives the whole variable domain KAGVTQTPRYLIKTRGQQVTLSCSPISGHRSVSWYQQTPGQGLQFLFEYFSETQRNKGNFPGRFSGRQFSNSRSEMNVSTLELGDSALYLCASTLSPGQGLSGYTFGSGTRLTVV.